This entry lists 9 T cell receptor beta chains sequenced from one sample in a study of identical twins (dated by TCRdb to about 2016). The protocol used for the library was 5' RACE. TCRdb records Illumina HiSeq 2000 as the sequencer. TCRdb trimmed public reads at Q25 via fastp, called clones via MiXCR and kept in-frame beta chains. Every CDR3 protein is listed once, alongside the most common genes and DNA of its rows. Counted in this sample were about 240,000 distinct CDR3 sequences; 7.5% of them appeared once. The ten biggest clones cover around 5.4% of the sample. The same data also went into a second study, on yellow fever vaccine responses in identical twins.

The sample taken for sequencing was CD8+ T cells sorted from blood. Receptors were obtained from a woman younger than 30 in good health.

This rearrangement joins TRBV14 to TRBJ1-4; weak D call: TRBD1 (6 bases). This CDR3 comprises 17 residues. V was trimmed by 0 bases and J by 3 bases, leaving 14 bases between them. CDR1 and CDR2 from the germline V gene are SGHDN and FVKESK. Here the CDR3 reads CASSQDPPDRPNEKLFF. Here the CDR3 DNA reads TGTGCCAGCAGCCAAGATCCCCCGGACAGACCTAATGAAAAACTGTTTTTT.

The J gene is TRBJ2-1, the V gene TRBV27; the D gene could be TRBD1 or TRBD2 (5 bases each). Germline CDR1 and CDR2: MNHEY and SMNVEV (reference sequence). Trimming took off 7 bases at V and 6 bases at J, with 16 bases between the two ends. CDR3 size: 14 residues. CDR3: CASTWGRPPNEQFF. The DNA of the CDR3 is TGTGCCAGCACCTGGGGACGCCCCCCCAATGAGCAGTTCTTC.

This clonotype was picked up many times. The chain employs TRBV29-1 and TRBJ2-1, with D perhaps matching TRBD2 (6 bases). The V and J ends lost 0 bases and 6 bases respectively, with 12 bases between them. CDR1 is SQVTM, CDR2 ANQGSEA, per germline. The CDR3 extends over 14 amino acids. In DNA, the CDR3 is TGCAGCGTTGAAGAGGGACTCACGGGCAATGAGCAGTTCTTC. The encoded protein is CSVEEGLTGNEQFF.

A few counts support this clonotype. CDR3 nucleotide sequence: TGTGCCACCAGTGATTTTCTCTACAATGAGCAGTTCTTC. It is translated as CATSDFLYNEQFF. The chain links TRBV24-1 to TRBJ2-1, with D unresolved. Germline CDR1 KGHDR, CDR2 SFDVKD. V gave up 1 base and J gave up 3 bases, with 3 bases separating them. The CDR3 totals 13 residues.

This clonotype has at least ten counts. This chain links TRBV6-5 with TRBJ2-7; TRBD2 matches at 8 bases. This CDR3 is built from 14 residues. Germline lookup yields CDR1 MNHEY and CDR2 SVGAGI. V was clipped by 2 bases and J by 6 bases; unmatched bases: 6. CDR3 DNA: TGTGCCAGCAGTTACGGGACTAGTTCGGGCGAGCAGTACTTC. It is translated as CASSYGTSSGEQYF.

CDR3 bases: TGTGCCAGCAGCTTAGTCAGGAGAAACTACGAGCAGTACTTC. The encoded protein is CASSLVRRNYEQYF. The gene calls are TRBV13 and TRBJ2-7; D remains unclear. Trimming shortened V by 1 base and J by 3 bases, and 10 bases separated the two germline ends. The CDR3 is 14 residues long. The V gene's germline CDR1 is PRHDT and CDR2 FYEKMQ (reference sequence).

The J gene is TRBJ2-1, the V gene TRBV6-1; the match to TRBD1 covers 7 bases. CDR1 is MNHNS, CDR2 SASEGT, per germline. There are 14 residues in the CDR3. V shed 9 bases and J 4 bases; nucleotides not matched to a gene: 9. The CDR3 coding sequence is TGTGCCAGTGCAGTGGGCAGGGGGTACAATGAGCAGTTCTTC. Amino acids: CASAVGRGYNEQFF.

This clonotype was seen more than once but under ten times. One end of the junction fails to match germline, which may point to a read error. This sequence joins TRBV20-1 and TRBJ2-7; TRBD1 or TRBD2 may be the D gene (7 bases each). The germline V gene encodes CDR1 DFQATT and CDR2 SNEGSKA (reference sequence). CDR3 length: 16 amino acids. Here the CDR3 DNA reads TGCTGTGCTAGAGATTGGGGAGGGCAGGGGGGCTACGAGCAGTACTTC. Its protein product is CCARDWGGQGGYEQYF.

The CDR3 protein is CASSFFPAGGPYGTDTQYF. The CDR3 bases are TGTGCCAGCAGTTTTTTTCCAGCGGGAGGGCCCTATGGCACAGATACGCAGTATTTT. The rearrangement links TRBV12-3 or TRBV12-4 to TRBJ2-3; 10 nucleotides line up with TRBD2. The CDR3 runs 19 residues. V lost 3 bases and J lost 1; bases outside the gene matches: 13.